The 22 T cell receptor beta chains below all came from one sample that was sequenced in a study of blood T cell repertoires in COVID-19. The data were produced by immunoSEQ multiplex PCR, yet TCRdb's version contains in-frame clones alone and is incomplete. The table has fewer than 250,000 clones, over 80% seen once; the top ten hold about 3.5%. The sample consisted of PBMCs or T cells enriched from blood (not recorded which). All receptors come from a woman younger than 45 who had been exposed to COVID-19.

The chain employs TRBV7-9 and TRBJ1-2; 7 bases match TRBD1. The V gene end was trimmed by 5 bases and the J gene end by 0 bases; junction bases not matched to a gene: 9. CDR1 is SEHNR and CDR2 is FQNEAQ in the germline V gene (reference sequence). CDR3 length: 16 amino acids. The CDR3 sequence: CASSVGTVLANYGYTF. CDR3 coding DNA: TGTGCCAGCAGCGTAGGGACAGTTCTTGCTAACTATGGCTACACCTTC.

A single count supports this clone. The chain carries TRBV4-1 and TRBJ1-2, with D maybe TRBD1 (5 bases). Trimming shortened V by 1 base and J by 0 bases, and 12 bases separated the two germline ends. The CDR3 loop spans 16 amino acids. The germline V gene encodes CDR1 MGHRA and CDR2 YSYEKL. The CDR3 here is CASSQGYRPANYGYTF. The DNA for the CDR3 is TGCGCCAGCAGCCAAGGTTACAGGCCTGCTAACTATGGCTACACCTTC.

J is TRBJ2-5 and V is TRBV30; 9 bases match TRBD2. The CDR3 is 16 amino acids. With V trimmed by 0 bases and J by 4 bases, 9 bases remained unmatched. The germline gives CDR1 GTSNPN, CDR2 SVGIG (reference sequence). CDR3 protein: CAWSVLAGGPGETQYF. CDR3 sequence (DNA): TGTGCCTGGAGTGTCCTGGCGGGAGGGCCGGGAGAGACCCAGTACTTC.

This clone has ten or more counts. The chain employs TRBV7-3 and TRBJ1-2; 7 bases are shared with TRBD1. The V gene end was trimmed by 5 bases and the J gene end by 3 bases; junction bases not matched to a gene: 9. Germline CDR1 and CDR2: SGHTA and FQGTGA. The CDR3 spans 15 residues. The CDR3 DNA follows: TGTGCCAGCAGCAAGACAGGGTGGGACGACTATGGCTACACCTTC. It codes for CASSKTGWDDYGYTF.

The rearrangement joins TRBV19 to TRBJ1-5, with unresolved D. The germline V gene has CDR1 LNHDA and CDR2 SQIVND (reference sequence). V lost 6 bases and J 3 bases, leaving 12 bases between the germline ends. The CDR3 spans 14 residues. CDR3 loop: CASRWQAANQPQHF. CDR3 bases: TGTGCCAGTAGATGGCAGGCTGCCAATCAGCCCCAGCATTTT.

The chain employs TRBV28 and TRBJ2-2; 12 bases match TRBD1. With V trimmed by 3 bases and J by 6 bases, 8 bases remained unmatched. Germline CDR1 is MDHEN and CDR2 is SYDVKM. This CDR3 spans 17 amino acids. For the CDR3, the DNA is TGTGCCAGCAGTTTTCTTGGGACAGGGGGCATCGCCGGGGAGCTGTTTTTT. Translating gives CASSFLGTGGIAGELFF. Together with reference TRBV28 and TRBJ2-2, the CDR3 gives the full variable domain: DVKVTQSSRYLVKRTGEKVFLECVQDMDHENMFWYRQDPGLGLRLIYFSYDVKMKEKGDIPEGYSVSREKKERFSLILESASTNQTSMYLCASSFLGTGGIAGELFFGEGSRLTVL.

The CDR3 nucleotides are TGCGCCAGCAGCCCACAGGGGGGTCATTCACCCCTCCACTTT. This codes for CASSPQGGHSPLHF. The chain combines TRBV5-1 with TRBJ1-6; 8 bases match TRBD1. Germline V gene data show CDR1 as SGHRS and CDR2 as YFSETQ. The trim removed 4 bases at V and 8 bases at J, leaving 5 bases unmatched. There are 14 residues in the CDR3.

The chain employs TRBV7-7 and TRBJ1-6; D possibly corresponds to TRBD1 (6 bases). The V end lost 2 bases, the J end lost 0 bases, and 14 bases lay between the germline ends. Looked up from germline, CDR1 is SSHAT and CDR2 is FNYEAQ (reference sequence). The CDR3 consists of 18 residues. Here the CDR3 reads CASSLMRQESSYNSPLHF. The DNA of the CDR3 is TGTGCCAGCAGCTTAATGAGACAGGAGAGCTCCTATAATTCACCCCTCCACTTT.

The V and J genes are TRBV2 and TRBJ2-7, with a tentative D call TRBD2 (5 bases). Germline assignment: CDR1 SNHLY and CDR2 FYNNEI. The CDR3 covers 15 residues. V lost 6 bases and J lost 2, with 17 bases in between. For the CDR3, the DNA is TGTGCCAGCAGGTGGGCGGCGGGTCTTACCTACGAGCAGTACTTC. Translated, it gives CASRWAAGLTYEQYF.

Regarding this clone: This specimen includes other DNA sequences encoding the same CDR3. The genes are TRBV6-2 or TRBV6-3 and TRBJ2-5; 7 bases match TRBD2. Germline values: CDR1 MNHEY, CDR2 SVGEGT. This CDR3 has 14 residues. V lost 4 bases, J lost 4 bases, and 6 bases stayed unmatched. This CDR3 reads CASSWAGARETQYF. CDR3 DNA: TGTGCCAGCAGTTGGGCGGGAGCGAGAGAGACCCAGTACTTC.

This chain links TRBV5-6 with TRBJ2-2; weak D call: TRBD1 (5 bases). CDR1 SGHDT and CDR2 YYEEEE come from the germline V gene. There are 13 residues in the CDR3. Between the trimmed V and J ends, which lost 6 bases and 4 bases, there was a span of 10 bases. The CDR3 DNA reads TGTGCCAGCACCGTGACAGCCACCGGGGAGCTGTTTTTT. Its translation is CASTVTATGELFF.

The chain uses TRBV7-7 and TRBJ2-7, with 8 bases that match TRBD2. CDR1 and CDR2 from the germline V gene are SSHAT and FNYEAQ (reference sequence). The CDR3 is 15 residues long. Trimming took 3 bases from V and 3 from J; bases not matched to a gene: 7. CDR3 in DNA: TGTGCCAGCAGCTTTGCGAGCGGGAGCAACTACGAGCAGTACTTC. Its translation is CASSFASGSNYEQYF.

J is TRBJ2-2 and V is TRBV3-1 (or the pseudogene TRBV3-2); the match to TRBD2 covers 7 bases. The CDR3 loop spans 14 amino acids. The ends lost 4 bases at V and 7 bases at J; junction bases unmatched: 6. Germline V gene data show CDR1 as LGHDT and CDR2 as YNNKEL (reference sequence). The CDR3 loop is CASSRGLVGGELFF. Written as DNA, the CDR3 is TGTGCCAGCAGCCGAGGACTAGTAGGCGGGGAGCTGTTTTTT.

The V gene is TRBV18, the J gene TRBJ2-2; tentatively, D is TRBD1 (5 bases). Germline CDR1 and CDR2: KGHSH and LQKENI. Trimming pared 6 bases from V and 2 bases from J, leaving 19 bases between. The CDR3 is 17 amino acids. This CDR3 is CASSPSLDRLNTGELFF. For the CDR3, the DNA is TGTGCCAGCTCTCCAAGTTTAGACAGACTCAACACCGGGGAGCTGTTTTTT.

As for this clone: Its ends do not fully match the called genes, so a read error is possible. The V call is TRBV6-5, the J call TRBJ1-6; no clear D. This CDR3 is built from 13 residues. The V gene's germline CDR1 is MNHEY and CDR2 SVGAGI. The CDR3 bases are TGTGCGAGCAGGCGGAGGGATGGGTCACCCCTCCACTTT. Residues: CASRRRDGSPLHF.

The chain couples TRBV13 to TRBJ2-3; a possible D gene is TRBD1 (6 bases). CDR1 PRHDT and CDR2 FYEKMQ come from the germline V gene (reference sequence). V was shortened by 0 bases and J by 5 bases, with 12 bases between the two germline ends. The CDR3 runs 15 residues. CDR3 DNA sequence: TGTGCCAGCAGCTTAGGGCGGGCCAGGGGAGATACGCAGTATTTT. Protein sequence: CASSLGRARGDTQYF.

The chain couples TRBV3-1 (or the pseudogene TRBV3-2) to TRBJ2-5; D gene uncertain. V shed 4 bases and J shed 5 bases, with 5 bases lying between them. Germline V gene data show CDR1 as LGHDT and CDR2 as YNNKEL (reference sequence). The CDR3 has 11 amino acids. The CDR3 sequence is CASSRRETQYF. The CDR3 bases are TGTGCCAGCAGCCGGCGGGAGACCCAGTACTTC.

This sequence joins TRBV3-1 (or the pseudogene TRBV3-2) and TRBJ2-3; D uncertain. Trimming left V 0 bases short and J 4 bases short, with 8 bases between. Looked up from germline, CDR1 is LGHDT and CDR2 is YNNKEL (reference sequence). There are 14 residues in the CDR3. DNA for the CDR3: TGTGCCAGCAGCCAAGATGCCGCGGCAGATACGCAGTATTTT. Its protein product is CASSQDAAADTQYF.

This clone was observed once. The chain carries TRBV28 and TRBJ1-1; tentative D call: TRBD1 (6 bases). V gave up 6 bases and J gave up 4 bases, with 18 bases separating them. The CDR3 runs to 15 residues. Germline lookup yields CDR1 MDHEN and CDR2 SYDVKM. The CDR3 protein is CASRIKGLGATEAFF. The DNA for the CDR3 is TGTGCCAGCAGAATAAAGGGGCTGGGGGCCACTGAAGCTTTCTTT. Variable domain in full (rest from reference TRBV28 and TRBJ1-1): DVKVTQSSRYLVKRTGEKVFLECVQDMDHENMFWYRQDPGLGLRLIYFSYDVKMKEKGDIPEGYSVSREKKERFSLILESASTNQTSMYLCASRIKGLGATEAFFGQGTRLTVV.

The gene calls are TRBV27 and TRBJ1-1; D might be TRBD1 (6 bases). Trimming left V 0 bases short and J 5 bases short, with 13 bases between. The germline CDR1 and CDR2 sequences are MNHEY and SMNVEV (reference sequence). The CDR3 is 15 amino acids. Here the CDR3 reads CASSLSGNRETEAFF. In DNA form, the CDR3 reads TGTGCCAGCAGTTTATCAGGAAACAGGGAAACTGAAGCTTTCTTT.

This chain links TRBV5-1 with TRBJ2-5; D might be TRBD2 (5 bases). Germline assignment: CDR1 SGHRS and CDR2 YFSETQ. Deletions cut 2 bases from V and 1 base from J, with 9 bases between. The CDR3 totals 14 residues. CDR3 coding DNA: TGCGCCAGCAGCTTAGGCGGGTCCCAAGAGACCCAGTACTTC. Its translation is CASSLGGSQETQYF.

This chain links TRBV29-1 with TRBJ2-4, with D possibly being TRBD2 (6 bases). This CDR3 has 10 residues. Germline-derived CDR1 and CDR2 are SQVTM and ANQGSEA. The V end lost 6 bases, the J end lost 8 bases, and 8 bases lay between the germline ends. The CDR3 protein is CSVREDIQYF. CDR3 sequence (DNA): TGCAGCGTCAGGGAGGACATTCAGTACTTC.